The rows below give T cell receptor beta chains drawn from one sample of a study of shared clonotypes between healthy human individuals. Sequenced by immunoSEQ multiplex PCR; TCRdb stores in-frame clones only, minus some. The table lists 950,000 to 1,300,000 clones, around 76% of them singletons. Sequenced material: memory CD4+ T cells sorted from blood. These TCRs come from a man aged 18 to 35 in good health. Each CDR3 is given with its conserved first and last residue. The D gene is left open where the match is weak. Part of the rows lack a size; the others show once, few, many or a class for expanded clones.

V gene,J gene,clone size,D gene,CDR3 protein,CDR3 DNA
TRBV7-9,TRBJ2-2,NA,NA,CASIFNGQNTGELFF,TGTGCCAGCATTTTTAACGGACAGAACACCGGGGAGCTGTTTTTT
TRBV30,TRBJ2-7,NA,TRBD1,CAWSPTGREQYF,TGTGCCTGGAGTCCGACAGGGCGCGAGCAGTACTTC
TRBV4-1,TRBJ2-1,NA,TRBD2,CASSQGGTRPPFNEQFF,TGCGCCAGCAGCCAAGGGGGGACTAGGCCCCCTTTCAATGAGCAGTTCTTC
TRBV7-9,TRBJ2-2,NA,NA,CASSRPGGTATGELFF,TGTGCCAGCAGCCGACCGGGGGGCACAGCCACCGGGGAGCTGTTTTTT
TRBV9,TRBJ2-7,few,TRBD1,CASSSGRGQGAQDEQYF,TGTGCCAGCAGCTCCGGTAGAGGTCAGGGGGCGCAGGACGAGCAGTACTTC
TRBV2,TRBJ1-2,few,NA,CASSEDVRYGYTF,TGTGCCAGCAGTGAAGATGTCCGCTATGGCTACACCTTC
TRBV6-1,TRBJ2-3,NA,NA,CASSEEVGGRDTQYF,TGTGCCAGCAGTGAAGAGGTTGGGGGTAGAGATACGCAGTATTTT
TRBV2,TRBJ1-2,NA,NA,CASTGPVFSYGYTF,TGTGCCAGCACCGGACCAGTGTTTTCCTATGGCTACACCTTC
TRBV27,TRBJ2-7,NA,TRBD2,CASRFSGVSSYEQYF,TGTGCCAGCAGATTTAGCGGGGTTAGCTCCTACGAGCAGTACTTC
TRBV2,TRBJ1-4,NA,TRBD1,CASSETGKNEKLFF,TGTGCCAGCAGTGAGACAGGGAAAAATGAAAAACTGTTTTTT
TRBV11-2,TRBJ2-7,NA,TRBD1,CASSALGQGYEQYF,TGTGCCAGCAGCGCGTTGGGACAGGGATACGAGCAGTACTTC
TRBV5-4,TRBJ2-1,NA,TRBD2,CASSPGSSGANNEQFF,TGTGCCAGCAGCCCGGGCTCTAGCGGGGCCAACAATGAGCAGTTCTTC
TRBV6-1,TRBJ1-2,NA,NA,CASSDMVNYGYTF,TGTGCCAGCAGTGATATGGTAAACTATGGCTACACCTTC
TRBV7-3,TRBJ2-3,NA,TRBD2,CASSFSGDSTDTQYF,TGTGCCAGCAGTTTTAGCGGGGATAGCACAGATACGCAGTATTTT
TRBV30,TRBJ2-7,NA,TRBD1,CAWSGQGTPYEQYF,TGTGCCTGGAGCGGACAGGGGACCCCCTACGAGCAGTACTTC
TRBV4-3,TRBJ1-6,NA,NA,CASRERQAGNSPLHF,TGCGCCAGCAGAGAACGACAGGCGGGTAATTCACCCCTCCACTTT
TRBV30,TRBJ1-3,NA,TRBD1,CAWRQGSGNTIYF,TGTGCCTGGAGACAGGGGTCTGGAAACACCATATATTTT
TRBV5-1,TRBJ1-2,NA,TRBD1,CASSSTQGLVRGYTF,TGCGCCAGCAGCTCTACACAGGGGTTAGTGCGTGGCTACACCTTC
TRBV27,TRBJ1-4,NA,TRBD1,CASSRRTGGISNEKLFF,TGTGCCAGCAGCCGCAGGACAGGGGGCATCTCTAATGAAAAACTGTTTTTT
TRBV7-2,TRBJ2-7,NA,TRBD2,CASSRGGADYEQYF,TGTGCCAGCAGCCGGGGGGGCGCCGATTACGAGCAGTACTTC
TRBV21-1,TRBJ1-2,NA,NA,CASSTAGTRCGYTF,TGTGCCAGCAGCACAGCCGGGACACGGTGCGGCTACACCTTC
TRBV9,TRBJ2-3,NA,NA,CASSVGSDTDTQYF,TGTGCCAGCAGCGTAGGATCGGACACAGATACGCAGTATTTT
TRBV14,TRBJ2-5,once,TRBD1,CASSQDGDRQQETQYF,TGTGCCAGCAGCCAAGATGGGGACAGACAACAAGAGACCCAGTACTTC
TRBV2,TRBJ2-3,few,NA,CAIPKGPETDTQYF,TGTGCCATCCCGAAAGGCCCGGAAACAGATACGCAGTATTTT
TRBV2,TRBJ1-3,NA,TRBD1,CASSEGGDRGNTIYF,TGTGCCAGCAGTGAAGGGGGGGACAGGGGAAACACCATATATTTT
TRBV27,TRBJ1-6,NA,TRBD1,CASRTGQGSGSPLHF,TGTGCCAGCAGAACGGGACAGGGTTCGGGTTCACCCCTCCACTTT
TRBV4-1,TRBJ1-4,many,NA,CASSQDANGMQKLFF,TGCGCCAGCAGCCAAGATGCCAACGGAATGCAAAAACTGTTTTTT
TRBV30,TRBJ2-2,NA,NA,CAWSVDPRYTGELFF,TGTGCCTGGAGTGTAGACCCACGTTACACCGGGGAGCTGTTTTTT
TRBV30,TRBJ1-6,NA,NA,CAWMEKGYNSPLHF,TGTGCCTGGATGGAAAAGGGCTATAATTCACCCCTCCACTTT
TRBV13,TRBJ1-5,NA,NA,CASSLGSRQPQHF,TGTGCCAGCAGCTTAGGGTCCCGGCAGCCCCAGCATTTT
TRBV5-1,TRBJ2-7,NA,NA,CASSLEEGPYEQYF,TGCGCCAGCAGCTTGGAAGAGGGCCCCTACGAGCAGTACTTC
TRBV7-2,TRBJ2-1,NA,TRBD2,CASSFRLAGVVFF,TGTGCCAGCAGCTTCCGACTAGCGGGGGTCGTGTTCTTC
TRBV30,TRBJ2-5,NA,TRBD2,CAWSVSSGRTETQYF,TGTGCCTGGAGTGTATCTAGCGGGCGGACGGAGACCCAGTACTTC
TRBV28,TRBJ2-6,NA,TRBD1,CASSLLGTAGANVLTF,TGTGCCAGCAGTTTATTGGGGACAGCTGGGGCCAACGTCCTGACTTTC
TRBV6-6,TRBJ2-7,few,TRBD1,CASRPGQGASYEQYF,TGTGCCAGCAGGCCGGGACAGGGGGCTTCCTACGAGCAGTACTTC
TRBV7-3,TRBJ1-1,NA,TRBD1,CASSSGQLNTEAFF,TGTGCCAGCAGCTCGGGACAGCTGAACACTGAAGCTTTCTTT
TRBV30,TRBJ2-7,NA,NA,CAWSRGMTTEQYF,TGTGCCTGGAGTAGGGGGATGACAACGGAGCAGTACTTC
TRBV5-4,TRBJ2-5,NA,TRBD2,CASRLAGGSGKQYF,TGTGCCAGCAGACTAGCGGGAGGGTCCGGAAAGCAGTACTTC
TRBV6-5,TRBJ1-6,few,NA,CASSWLGGNSPLHF,TGTGCCAGCAGTTGGCTGGGGGGTAATTCACCCCTCCACTTT
TRBV5-5,TRBJ2-5,NA,TRBD1,CASSRGGALSETQYF,TGTGCCAGCAGCAGAGGGGGCGCTTTATCCGAGACCCAGTACTTC
TRBV5-1,TRBJ2-1,once,NA,CASSSRGGEQFF,TGCGCCAGCAGCTCGAGGGGAGGAGAGCAGTTCTTC
TRBV2,TRBJ2-3,NA,TRBD1,CASRGQGTDTQYF,TGTGCCAGCAGAGGACAGGGCACAGATACGCAGTATTTT
TRBV30,TRBJ2-3,NA,NA,CACAGLGDTQYF,TGTGCCTGCGCGGGGCTCGGAGATACGCAGTATTTT
TRBV5-8,TRBJ2-2,NA,TRBD1,CASSHGQGANGELFF,TGTGCCAGCAGCCACGGACAGGGGGCGAACGGGGAGCTGTTTTTT
TRBV30,TRBJ2-5,NA,TRBD2,CAWTSGGVYQETQYF,TGTGCCTGGACTAGCGGGGGCGTGTACCAAGAGACCCAGTACTTC
TRBV27,TRBJ1-1,NA,NA,CASSLDPLTRGTEAFF,TGTGCCAGCAGTTTAGACCCCTTGACCCGAGGCACTGAAGCTTTCTTT
TRBV6-6,TRBJ1-1,NA,NA,CASSYLQGQAFF,TGTGCCAGCAGTTACTTGCAGGGGCAAGCTTTCTTT
TRBV4-3,TRBJ2-3,NA,NA,CASSQGRQLTDTQYF,TGCGCCAGCAGCCAAGGGAGACAACTCACAGATACGCAGTATTTT